This T cell receptor (beta chain) was captured by sequencing in a study of OX40 agonist ivuxolimab in advanced cancers. A note on this clone: What it binds is not known.

CDR3 size: 13 residues. J was trimmed by 5 bases and V by 8 bases; bases with no gene match: 2. Sequencing used immunoSEQ multiplex PCR; TCRdb keeps in-frame clones, though not all of them. The sample carries under 75,000 clones, around 90% recorded once. Study-level points and caveats: Low levels of normalized T-cell clonal expansion also appeared in some nonresponders. Doses of 0.1 to 3.0 mg/kg were accompanied by clonal expansion of CD4+ and CD8+ blood T cells by week 6.

The chain links TRBV23-1 to TRBJ1-5; 11 bases fit TRBD1. TRBV23-1 carries the ORF label, with uncertain function. The sequence was collected from an adult with an advanced solid tumor such as melanoma, head and neck, liver or kidney cancer. The sample in question was CD4+ or CD8+ T cells sorted from blood, obtained in a trial of the OX40 agonist ivuxolimab. The CDR3 is CASGTGGYQPQHF. The CDR3 nucleotides read TGCGCCAGCGGGACAGGGGGATATCAGCCCCAGCATTTT.